Following are 20 T cell receptor beta chains from one sample sequenced in a study of beta chain features in type 1 diabetes. Study outcomes and limitations: The study found moderately but significantly shorter TCRB CDR3s in all four CD4+ subsets of Type 1 diabetes patients.

For these TCRs, the target antigens are not known. Expressed TCRB transcripts got sequenced, as all isolated RNA was reverse transcribed. The method was immunoSEQ multiplex PCR; TCRdb's version includes in-frame clones alone and lacks a portion of them. This table holds approximately 120,000 clones, around 15% found once. Material: central memory CD4+ T cells from blood. The receptors derive from a man aged 18 to 29 with type 1 diabetes.

This clone was seen more than once but under ten times. This chain links TRBV30 with TRBJ1-4, with D possibly TRBD1 on 5 matching bases. The CDR3 length is 14 residues. Germline CDR1 reads GTSNPN; CDR2 reads SVGIG (reference sequence). V lost 4 bases and J lost 8, with 17 bases in between. CDR3 region: CAWNHGALGEKLFF. CDR3 sequence (DNA): TGTGCCTGGAACCACGGGGCTCTGGGGGAAAAACTGTTTTTT.

This clone was recorded many times. This chain joins TRBV5-4 and TRBJ2-5; a weak D match, TRBD1 (6 bases). Trimming stripped 0 bases from V and 2 bases from J, with 14 bases between. In germline, CDR1 is SGHNT, CDR2 YYREEE (reference sequence). This CDR3 spans 16 amino acids. CDR3 loop: CASSLAGTGQQETQYF. CDR3 nucleotide sequence: TGTGCCAGCAGCTTGGCCGGAACAGGGCAACAAGAGACCCAGTACTTC. Together with reference TRBV5-4 and TRBJ2-5, the CDR3 gives the full variable domain: ETGVTQSPTHLIKTRGQQVTLRCSSQSGHNTVSWYQQALGQGPQFIFQYYREEENGRGNFPPRFSGLQFPNYSSELNVNALELDDSALYLCASSLAGTGQQETQYFGPGTRLLVL.

This clone has a count of ten or more. The V gene is TRBV29-1, the J gene TRBJ1-3; D not certain. Germline lookup yields CDR1 SQVTM and CDR2 ANQGSEA. V was pared by 3 bases and J by 2 bases, with 5 bases between. The CDR3 covers 12 residues. The DNA for the CDR3 is TGCAGCGTTGACAGCACTGGAAACACCATATATTTT. Its translation is CSVDSTGNTIYF.

This clone was seen more than once but under ten times. The chain is built from TRBV29-1 and TRBJ1-2, with 8 bases matching TRBD1. The CDR3 covers 13 residues. Germline assignment: CDR1 SQVTM and CDR2 ANQGSEA. With 0 bases clipped from V and 4 bases from J, the junction kept 1 base outside the gene matches. CDR3 nucleotides: TGCAGCGTTGAAGAGGGGACAGGCTATGGCTACACCTTC. The encoded protein is CSVEEGTGYGYTF. Full variable domain (outside the CDR3, taken from reference TRBV29-1 and TRBJ1-2): SAVISQKPSRDICQRGTSLTIQCQVDSQVTMMFWYRQQPGQSLTLIATANQGSEATYESGFVIDKFPISRPNLTFSTLTVSNMSPEDSSIYLCSVEEGTGYGYTFGSGTRLTVV.

This sequence joins TRBV11-2 and TRBJ2-3, with no clear D. The CDR3 runs to 14 residues. V was cut by 2 bases and J by 2 bases, with 8 bases left in between. Germline lookup yields CDR1 SGHAT and CDR2 FQNNGV. In DNA form, the CDR3 reads TGTGCCAGCAGCTTACTCTGGCCCACAGATACGCAGTATTTT. It codes for CASSLLWPTDTQYF. Based on the CDR3 plus reference TRBV11-2 and TRBJ2-3, the full variable domain is EAGVAQSPRYKIIEKRQSVAFWCNPISGHATLYWYQQILGQGPKLLIQFQNNGVVDDSQLPKDRFSAERLKGVDSTLKIQPAKLEDSAVYLCASSLLWPTDTQYFGPGTRLTVL.

The V and J genes are TRBV2 and TRBJ2-3; no clear D. Trimming left V 10 bases short and J 5 bases short, with 19 bases between. This CDR3 has 14 residues. Per the germline V gene, CDR1 is SNHLY and CDR2 is FYNNEI. The CDR3 loop reads CATKPGRRGDTQYF. DNA of the CDR3: TGTGCCACCAAGCCGGGCAGGAGAGGAGATACGCAGTATTTT.

This clone was recorded only once. This chain uses TRBV6-5 with TRBJ2-1; 8 bases are a match to TRBD1. CDR3 length: 14 amino acids. Germline V CDR1 and CDR2: MNHEY, SVGAGI. V shed 4 bases and J 3 bases; nucleotides not matched to a gene: 2. The CDR3 loop is CASSLGTGYNEQFF. Written as DNA, the CDR3 is TGTGCCAGCAGTTTAGGGACAGGCTACAATGAGCAGTTCTTC.

The chain recombines TRBV5-1 with TRBJ2-2, with D unresolved. The CDR3 is 14 amino acids. Germline V gene sequence: CDR1 SGHRS, CDR2 YFSETQ. Trimming left V 1 base short and J 3 bases short, with 7 bases between. The CDR3 is CASSLSQYTGELFF. The CDR3 region has the DNA TGCGCCAGCAGCTTGTCCCAGTACACCGGGGAGCTGTTTTTT.

The V call is TRBV5-4, the J call TRBJ2-4, with 10 bases fitting TRBD2. The CDR3 runs 16 residues. The junction had 6 bases not matched to a gene; V was cut back by 4 bases and J by 2 bases. Germline CDR1 SGHNT, CDR2 YYREEE (reference sequence). CDR3 amino acids: CASSQGLALTKNIQYF. The CDR3 DNA follows: TGTGCCAGCAGCCAGGGACTAGCGTTAACCAAAAACATTCAGTACTTC. Using reference TRBV5-4 and TRBJ2-4 for the parts outside the CDR3, the full variable domain is ETGVTQSPTHLIKTRGQQVTLRCSSQSGHNTVSWYQQALGQGPQFIFQYYREEENGRGNFPPRFSGLQFPNYSSELNVNALELDDSALYLCASSQGLALTKNIQYFGAGTRLSVL.

This clone was counted a single time. This chain joins TRBV9 and TRBJ2-7; 11 bases fit TRBD1. Germline lookup yields CDR1 SGDLS and CDR2 YYNGEE. Trimming cost V 3 bases and J 6 bases; bases outside gene matches: 8. The CDR3 length is 15 residues. CDR3 region: CASSAQSGTGGEQYF. The CDR3 DNA reads TGTGCCAGCAGCGCACAGTCCGGGACAGGGGGCGAGCAGTACTTC.

This clone was seen more than once but under ten times. This rearrangement joins TRBV2 to TRBJ2-5; D perhaps matches TRBD1 (5 bases). This CDR3 contains 13 residues. Between the trimmed V and J ends, which lost 5 bases and 1 base, there was a span of 8 bases. The germline V gene has CDR1 SNHLY and CDR2 FYNNEI. The CDR3 DNA reads TGTGCCAGCAGTATTGACAGCCAAGAGACCCAGTACTTC. Translating it yields CASSIDSQETQYF.

This clone was detected only a few times. The gene calls are TRBV2 and TRBJ2-3, with D perhaps TRBD1 (5 bases). The V and J ends lost 3 bases and 5 bases respectively, with 12 bases between them. This CDR3 contains 14 residues. Germline assignment: CDR1 SNHLY and CDR2 FYNNEI. The CDR3 bases are TGTGCCAGCAGTGACGACAGCAATGGAGATACGCAGTATTTT. Translated, it gives CASSDDSNGDTQYF.

This clone was detected only a few times. V gene TRBV5-6 combines with J gene TRBJ2-2; TRBD1 matches at 7 bases. Germline V CDR1 and CDR2: SGHDT, YYEEEE. The CDR3 covers 16 residues. Germline trimming cut 4 bases from V and 3 bases from J; bases unmatched to any gene: 9. CDR3 nucleotide sequence: TGTGCCAGCAGCCTTCCGGACAGGTCGTACACCGGGGAGCTGTTTTTT. Its protein product is CASSLPDRSYTGELFF.

This sequence joins TRBV12-5 and TRBJ2-5; D may be TRBD2 (5 bases). Germline V lookup: CDR1 LGHNT, CDR2 FRNRAP. The CDR3 is made up of 10 amino acids. V lost 9 bases to trimming and J lost 5 bases, with 7 bases between them. The CDR3 nucleotides are TGTGCTAGCTCGGGGGAGACCCAGTACTTC. Encoded protein: CASSGETQYF.

The chain links TRBV29-1 to TRBJ2-7, with a possible D match to TRBD2 (5 bases). Germline CDR1 reads SQVTM; CDR2 reads ANQGSEA. The CDR3 totals 13 residues. V was cut by 1 base and J by 6 bases, with 13 bases left in between. CDR3 residues: CSVEVYEGGEQYF. Written as DNA, the CDR3 is TGCAGCGTTGAAGTTTACGAGGGTGGCGAGCAGTACTTC.

The chain is built from TRBV7-2 and TRBJ1-2, with TRBD1 matching 7 bases. V was pared by 3 bases and J by 7 bases, with 8 bases of the junction left unmatched. Germline V gives CDR1 SGHTA, CDR2 FQGNSA. This CDR3 region has 14 residues. The CDR3 DNA reads as TGTGCCAGCAGCTTGGCCGAGACAGGGATTGGCTACACCTTC. It is translated as CASSLAETGIGYTF.

This chain joins TRBV7-2 and TRBJ1-6, with 7 bases identical to TRBD1. The CDR3 spans 16 residues. The trim removed 0 bases at V and 9 bases at J, leaving 8 bases unmatched. CDR1 is SGHTA, CDR2 FQGNSA, per germline. The CDR3 reads CASSLAQQGRGSPLHF. The CDR3 nucleotides read TGTGCCAGCAGCTTAGCCCAACAGGGGAGGGGTTCACCCCTCCACTTT.

The CDR3 region is CASSVDWWASADTQYF. The CDR3 DNA follows: TGTGCCAGCAGCGTAGACTGGTGGGCTAGCGCAGATACGCAGTATTTT. This chain joins TRBV9 and TRBJ2-3, with D possibly TRBD2 on 6 matching bases. Germline assignment: CDR1 SGDLS and CDR2 YYNGEE. V dropped 0 bases and J dropped 4 bases, with 15 bases sitting between them. This CDR3 has 16 residues.

This clone was observed a handful of times. The V gene is TRBV18, the J gene TRBJ1-4; the D gene is possibly TRBD1 (5 bases). Germline V lookup: CDR1 KGHSH, CDR2 LQKENI. V dropped 6 bases and J dropped 6 bases, with 20 bases sitting between them. The CDR3 extends over 16 amino acids. CDR3 bases: TGTGCCAGCTCCCAGAACCCCGGGACGGAAGATGAAAAACTGTTTTTT. Translating it yields CASSQNPGTEDEKLFF.

This clone was seen only a few times. The CDR3 sequence is CASSSSVEGKSAFF. CDR3 nucleotide sequence: TGTGCCAGCAGTTCGTCAGTGGAAGGGAAATCAGCTTTCTTT. The V and J genes are TRBV25-1 and TRBJ1-1; D call uncertain. Germline V gives CDR1 MGHDK, CDR2 SYGVNS. Trimming stripped 5 bases from V and 10 bases from J, with 20 bases between. The CDR3 runs 14 residues.